The clone carrying this TCR beta chain was counted a few times. Its antigen is not known. This sample stems from a study of PD-1 blockade in classical Hodgkin lymphoma. Study-level background: Patients were dosed intravenously with nivolumab at 3 mg/kg every 2 weeks.

Using immunoSEQ multiplex PCR, the repertoire was profiled, and TCRdb retains in-frame clones only, with some absent. The sample contains tens of thousands of clones, over 70% of which appear only once. Sample time point: cycle 4 day 1 (C4D1), after around six weeks of nivolumab. Each patient relapsed following autologous stem cell transplantation, and prior brentuximab vedotin exposure differed. Regarding the study as a whole: Baseline diversity was lower in partial responders and progressors than complete responders. Newly diagnosed patients reportedly trailed healthy donors in baseline TCR diversity. Underlying causes for the observed repertoire differences were not defined, possibly disease activity or prior therapy.

V gave up 3 bases and J gave up 0 bases, with 9 bases separating them. Germline V gene lookup returns CDR1 SGDLS and CDR2 YYNGEE. CDR3 length equals 14 residues. The sequences come from peripheral blood mononuclear cells (PBMCs), collected before the fourth cycle of nivolumab. The gene calls are TRBV9 and TRBJ1-1; D ambiguous. The TCR was taken from a human donor with classical Hodgkin lymphoma. CDR3 DNA: TGTGCCAGCAGCGAAGCACTATTGAACACTGAAGCTTTCTTT. Amino acids: CASSEALLNTEAFF.